The 24 T cell receptor beta chains listed next were all sequenced from one sample in a study of post-analysis software for immune sequencing data (dated by TCRdb to 2015 to 2017). General conclusions and limits of the study: About 5 TRBV segments, including TRBV5-6, TRBV5-1 and TRBV20-1, were significantly more frequent in patients than controls.

Antigens for these TCRs are unknown. The library was generated by PCR. The sequencer listed for this sample is Illumina HiSeq 2500. To reduce PCR and sequencing biases, unique molecular identifiers were incorporated into the TCR beta cDNA libraries. TCRdb reran the public reads through fastp at Q25 and MiXCR, keeping productive beta chains. Identical CDR3 proteins give one entry, which carries the most common genes and DNA. The sample has under 900,000 distinct CDR3 sequences on record, roughly 58% of them singletons. The top ten constitute approximately 4.2% of the sample. The sample comprised blood. These receptors came from a girl between 10 and 17 years old with multiple sclerosis.

This chain links TRBV20-1 with TRBJ1-1; D unresolved. Per germline, CDR1 DFQATT and CDR2 SNEGSKA (reference sequence). V lost 6 bases to trimming and J lost 5 bases, with 16 bases between them. This CDR3 comprises 13 residues. The CDR3 nucleotides are TGCAGTGCGAGGAGCAGCCTGTGGACTGAAGCTTTCTTT. Translated, it gives CSARSSLWTEAFF.

The V and J genes are TRBV10-3 and TRBJ2-7, with TRBD1 matching 8 bases. This CDR3 region has 15 residues. The J segment lost 4 bases and the V segment lost 0 bases, leaving 5 bases of the junction unmatched. Germline CDR1 and CDR2: ENHRY and SYGVKD. The CDR3 nucleotides read TGTGCCATCAGTGAGTCCGGGACAGGACCTTACGAGCAGTACTTC. Translation gives CAISESGTGPYEQYF.

V usage is TRBV5-1 and J usage is TRBJ2-5; no definite D call. V lost 1 base and J lost 11, with 21 bases in between. The CDR3 length is 15 residues. The germline CDR1 and CDR2 sequences are SGHRS and YFSETQ. The CDR3 region is CASSLTYNAYNEQYF. The DNA for the CDR3 is TGCGCCAGCAGCTTGACCTACAACGCCTACAATGAGCAGTACTTC.

Here the CDR3 DNA reads TGTGCCAGCAGCCCTGGGAGACAGGGGTACAATGAGCAGTTCTTC. This sequence encodes CASSPGRQGYNEQFF. The chain uses TRBV7-9 and TRBJ2-1, with 8 bases lining up with TRBD1. This CDR3 has 15 amino acids. Germline assignment: CDR1 SEHNR and CDR2 FQNEAQ (reference sequence). The junction had 7 bases not matched to a gene; V was cut back by 5 bases and J by 4 bases. The full variable domain, in which reference TRBV7-9 and TRBJ2-1 provide the parts outside the CDR3, is DTGVSQNPRHKITKRGQNVTFRCDPISEHNRLYWYRQTLGQGPEFLTYFQNEAQLEKSRLLSDRFSAERPKGSFSTLEIQRTEQGDSAMYLCASSPGRQGYNEQFFGPGTRLTVL.

Concerning this clonotype: The junction does not match germline at one end; this may be a read error. The DNA of the CDR3 is TGTGCCGGCAGTTCCCCGGGACAGGCGACCTACGAGCAGTACTTC. Its protein product is CAGSSPGQATYEQYF. The genes are TRBV6-5 and TRBJ2-7; TRBD1 matches 8 bases. The CDR3 sequence is 15 residues long. The germline V gene has CDR1 MNHEY and CDR2 SVGAGI.

The V gene is TRBV2, the J gene TRBJ2-3; D assignment may be TRBD1 or TRBD2 (5 bases each). V was pared by 8 bases and J by 1 base, with 13 bases between. Germline-derived CDR1 and CDR2 are SNHLY and FYNNEI. This CDR3 spans 14 amino acids. The chain's CDR3 is CASASGPRTDTQYF. The CDR3 DNA reads TGTGCCAGCGCGTCGGGACCACGCACAGATACGCAGTATTTT.

This clonotype was seen more than once but under ten times. The chain combines TRBV12-3 or TRBV12-4 with TRBJ2-7; D may be TRBD1 or TRBD2 (5 bases each). There are 13 residues in the CDR3. The germline V and J ends were trimmed by 7 bases and 3 bases, with 13 bases remaining between them. In DNA form, the CDR3 reads TGTGCCAGCACCCAAGGGGACGGCTACGAGCAGTACTTC. This translates into CASTQGDGYEQYF.

J is TRBJ1-2 and V is TRBV7-9; D ambiguous. This CDR3 contains 14 residues. Germline CDR1 and CDR2: SEHNR and FQNEAQ (reference sequence). V lost 3 bases to trimming and J lost 0 bases, with 8 bases between them. CDR3 in amino acids: CASSFIAPNYGYTF. DNA of the CDR3: TGTGCCAGCAGCTTCATTGCTCCTAACTATGGCTACACCTTC.

The rearrangement links TRBV5-1 to TRBJ2-5; tentatively, D is TRBD1 (7 bases). CDR1 is SGHRS and CDR2 is YFSETQ in the germline V gene. Trimming took off 1 base at V and 2 bases at J, with 15 bases between the two ends. The CDR3 runs 16 residues. The CDR3 nucleotides read TGCGCCAGCAGCTTGCGGGCAGGGGGGATTCAAGAGACCCAGTACTTC. Translated: CASSLRAGGIQETQYF.

The chain employs TRBV20-1 and TRBJ1-5; the match to TRBD1 covers 8 bases. CDR1 DFQATT and CDR2 SNEGSKA come from the germline V gene (reference sequence). The ends lost 4 bases at V and 4 bases at J; junction bases unmatched: 3. The CDR3 sequence is 13 residues long. The CDR3 loop reads CSATRDRNQPQHF. The CDR3 DNA is TGCAGTGCTACCCGGGACAGGAATCAGCCCCAGCATTTT.

Only a few counts were recorded for this clonotype. The rearrangement uses TRBV12-5 and TRBJ1-4; no clear D gene. This CDR3 region has 16 residues. V was clipped by 3 bases and J by 4 bases, with 15 bases between them. CDR1 and CDR2 from the germline V gene are LGHNT and FRNRAP. The CDR3 here is CASGFGTGPINEKLFF. For the CDR3, the DNA is TGTGCTAGTGGTTTTGGTACTGGACCGATTAATGAAAAACTGTTTTTT.

This clonotype came up a few times. The genes are TRBV7-9 and TRBJ2-7; 10 bases are a match to TRBD2. V shed 2 bases and J 3 bases; nucleotides not matched to a gene: 4. The CDR3 has 15 residues. Germline V gives CDR1 SEHNR, CDR2 FQNEAQ (reference sequence). CDR3 sequence: CASSLNLAGVYEQYF. The CDR3 region has the DNA TGTGCCAGCAGCTTAAACCTAGCGGGGGTCTACGAGCAGTACTTC.

This clonotype was counted a few times. The chain uses TRBV2 and TRBJ2-5; 15 bases agree with TRBD2. The CDR3 runs to 15 residues. The V and J ends lost 4 bases and 3 bases, in that order; junction bases with no gene match: 0. Germline V gene data show CDR1 as SNHLY and CDR2 as FYNNEI. This CDR3 reads CASSGTSGGEETQYF. Here the CDR3 DNA reads TGTGCCAGCAGTGGGACTAGCGGGGGGGAAGAGACCCAGTACTTC. The full variable domain, rest sourced from reference TRBV2 and TRBJ2-5, is EPEVTQTPSHQVTQMGQEVILRCVPISNHLYFYWYRQILGQKVEFLVSFYNNEISEKSEIFDDQFSVERPDGSNFTLKIRSTKLEDSAMYFCASSGTSGGEETQYFGPGTRLLVL.

The chain's CDR3 is CASSPLTPGTSGRVTDTQYF. The CDR3 bases are TGTGCCAGCTCACCACTAACCCCCGGGACTAGCGGGAGAGTGACAGATACGCAGTATTTT. The chain employs TRBV18 and TRBJ2-3, with 14 bases that match TRBD2. Germline-derived CDR1 and CDR2 are KGHSH and LQKENI. V was clipped by 1 base and J by 3 bases; unmatched bases: 12. The CDR3 covers 20 residues.

The chain uses TRBV7-9 and TRBJ2-7, with a possible D match to TRBD2 (5 bases). V lost 5 bases to trimming and J lost 8 bases, with 16 bases between them. The CDR3 has 13 amino acids. Germline assignment: CDR1 SEHNR and CDR2 FQNEAQ (reference sequence). CDR3 region: CASSREQTPQQYF. The CDR3 DNA sequence: TGTGCCAGCAGCCGGGAACAGACTCCTCAGCAGTACTTC.

The gene calls are TRBV7-2 and TRBJ2-3; weak D call: TRBD1 (6 bases). The CDR3 is 15 residues long. Germline loops: CDR1 SGHTA, CDR2 FQGNSA. V lost 1 base, J lost 1 base, and 9 bases lay in between. The CDR3: CASSLVTGRTDTQYF. The CDR3 DNA reads as TGTGCCAGCAGCTTAGTGACAGGACGCACAGATACGCAGTATTTT. Full variable domain (rest looked up from reference TRBV7-2 and TRBJ2-3): GAGVSQSPSNKVTEKGKDVELRCDPISGHTALYWYRQSLGQGLEFLIYFQGNSAPDKSGLPSDRFSAERTGGSVSTLTIQRTQQEDSAVYLCASSLVTGRTDTQYFGPGTRLTVL.

This clonotype turned up a few times. The chain joins TRBV20-1 to TRBJ2-1; TRBD2 agrees at 9 bases. The germline V gene encodes CDR1 DFQATT and CDR2 SNEGSKA (reference sequence). There are 17 residues in the CDR3. V was pared by 3 bases and J by 9 bases, with 18 bases of the junction left unmatched. The CDR3 sequence is CSASGIAGDIAKGEQFF. The CDR3 coding sequence is TGCAGTGCTAGCGGAATAGCGGGAGATATTGCAAAGGGTGAGCAGTTCTTC.

J is TRBJ2-5 and V is TRBV20-1, with TRBD2 identical over 7 bases. The V gene end was trimmed by 4 bases and the J gene end by 3 bases; junction bases not matched to a gene: 11. Germline CDR1 is DFQATT and CDR2 is SNEGSKA (reference sequence). The CDR3 has 15 amino acids. CDR3 residues: CSATGGQRSEETQYF. The DNA for the CDR3 is TGCAGTGCTACGGGGGGTCAGCGATCAGAAGAGACCCAGTACTTC.

The chain uses TRBV4-1 and TRBJ2-5, with TRBD1 identical over 10 bases. CDR1 and CDR2 (germline): MGHRA, YSYEKL. J lost 5 bases, V lost 4 bases, and 16 bases had no gene match. The CDR3 covers 18 residues. The DNA for the CDR3 is TGCGCCAGCAGCCGAGAGTTCGGGACAGGGGTTTGGGGGGAGACCCAGTACTTC. It encodes CASSREFGTGVWGETQYF.

The CDR3 DNA reads TGTGCCAGCCGGAGGGGGCTTCAGCCCCAGCATTTT. As protein: CASRRGLQPQHF. J is TRBJ1-5 and V is TRBV12-3 or TRBV12-4, with 7 bases that match TRBD1. J lost 6 bases, V lost 8 bases, and 4 bases had no gene match. There are 12 residues in the CDR3.

The rearrangement uses TRBV29-1 and TRBJ1-2; perhaps TRBD1 as D (6 bases). Trimming pared 5 bases from V and 8 bases from J, leaving 15 bases between. The CDR3 length is 12 residues. The germline gives CDR1 SQVTM, CDR2 ANQGSEA. This CDR3 is CSVQPGANGYTF. The CDR3 DNA is TGCAGCGTTCAACCAGGGGCCAACGGCTACACCTTC.

The chain is built from TRBV5-1 and TRBJ2-1, with TRBD2 matching 10 bases. Germline V gives CDR1 SGHRS, CDR2 YFSETQ. The CDR3 is 16 amino acids. V trimming: 1 base; J trimming: 6 bases; junction bases outside the gene matches: 7. The chain's CDR3 is CASSLTSGARSNEQFF. In nucleotides, the CDR3 is TGCGCCAGCAGCTTGACTAGCGGGGCGCGGAGCAATGAGCAGTTCTTC.

The rearrangement links TRBV20-1 to TRBJ2-5, with no clear D. Germline V gives CDR1 DFQATT, CDR2 SNEGSKA (reference sequence). The CDR3 covers 14 residues. Trimming cost V 0 bases and J 2 bases, with 10 bases left between them. The CDR3 region is CSAREWNRQETQYF. The CDR3 bases are TGCAGTGCTAGAGAGTGGAATAGGCAAGAGACCCAGTACTTC.

This clonotype appeared a few times. The rearrangement uses TRBV29-1 and TRBJ2-3; the D gene could be TRBD1 or TRBD2 (5 bases each). The CDR3 covers 14 residues. V was trimmed by 6 bases and J by 5 bases, leaving 18 bases between them. CDR1 and CDR2 from the germline V gene are SQVTM and ANQGSEA. The DNA for the CDR3 is TGCAGCGTACCCCCTCGGGGCGCTCAAGATACGCAGTATTTT. Its translation: CSVPPRGAQDTQYF.